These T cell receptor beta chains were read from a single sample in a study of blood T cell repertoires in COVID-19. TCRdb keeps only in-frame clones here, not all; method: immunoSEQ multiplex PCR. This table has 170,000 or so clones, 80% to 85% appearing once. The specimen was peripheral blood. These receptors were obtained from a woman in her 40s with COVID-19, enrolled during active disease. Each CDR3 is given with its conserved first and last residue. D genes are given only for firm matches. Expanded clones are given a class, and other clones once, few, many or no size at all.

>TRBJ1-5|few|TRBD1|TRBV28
TGTGCCAGCACGCGGGCCCTGACAGGGGTCAATCAGCCCCAGCATTTT
CASTRALTGVNQPQHF
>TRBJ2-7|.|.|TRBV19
TGTGCCAGTGAATACTCGGGCGAGCAGTACTTC
CASEYSGEQYF
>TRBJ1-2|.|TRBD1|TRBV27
TGTGCCAGCAGTTGGGGACAGGGGAGGGATGGCTACACCTTC
CASSWGQGRDGYTF
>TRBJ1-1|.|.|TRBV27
TGTGCCAGCAGTCTGACAGAGAACACTGAAGCTTTCTTT
CASSLTENTEAFF
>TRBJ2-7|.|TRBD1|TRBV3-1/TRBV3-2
TGTGCCAGCAGCTATGCCGGGACAGGGACTCCACTACTCGGCGAGCAGTACTTC
CASSYAGTGTPLLGEQYF
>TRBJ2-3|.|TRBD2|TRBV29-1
TGCAGCGTTGGGGGACTACTCCTCACAGATACGCAGTATTTT
CSVGGLLLTDTQYF
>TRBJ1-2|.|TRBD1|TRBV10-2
TGCGCCAGCAGTGAGTCAGGATCGGACAGGGTGCTTGGCTACACCTTC
CASSESGSDRVLGYTF
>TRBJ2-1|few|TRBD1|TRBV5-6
TGTGCCAGCGCTGCTATGTGGGACAGGGCCAGTAGTGAGCAGTTCTTC
CASAAMWDRASSEQFF
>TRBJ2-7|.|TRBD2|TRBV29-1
TGCAGCGTTGAAGCCTATAGCGGGGGGCGCTCCTACGAGCAGTACTTC
CSVEAYSGGRSYEQYF
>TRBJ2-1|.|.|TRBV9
TGTGCCAGCAGCGTAAGGCTAGCGCTCCACAATGAGCAGTTCTTC
CASSVRLALHNEQFF
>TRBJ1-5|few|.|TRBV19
TGTGCCAGTAGTATAGGAACAGCATTCAATCAGCCCCAGCATTTT
CASSIGTAFNQPQHF
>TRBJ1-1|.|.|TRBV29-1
TGCAGCGTTGTGGGCGTTGAAGCTTTCTTT
CSVVGVEAFF
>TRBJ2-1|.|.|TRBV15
TGTGCCACCAGCTCGCATCAGGGGGGTGACGGTGAGCAGTTCTTC
CATSSHQGGDGEQFF
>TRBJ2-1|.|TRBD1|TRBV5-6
TGTGCCAGCAGTTTAGGACAGGGATTCTACAATGAGCAGTTCTTC
CASSLGQGFYNEQFF
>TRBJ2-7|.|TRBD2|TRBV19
TGTGCCAGTAGTATCGGGGGGGGCACCTATCCCTACGAGCAGTACTTC
CASSIGGGTYPYEQYF
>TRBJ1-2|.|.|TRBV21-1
TGTGCCAGCAGCAAGGACCATGAACAGGGCTCGTTAGGCTACACCTTC
CASSKDHEQGSLGYTF